This T cell receptor (beta chain) was identified during a study of beta chain features in type 1 diabetes. The study reverse transcribed the entire isolated RNA, so it sequenced expressed TCRB transcripts. Some clones are missing from TCRdb's copy, which holds only in-frame ones; the method was immunoSEQ multiplex PCR. Of around 500,000 clones in the sample, roughly an eighth were seen once. V was trimmed by 8 bases and J by 9 bases, leaving 5 bases between them. CDR3 length: 10 residues. Per germline, CDR1 MDHEN and CDR2 SYDVKM. V is TRBV28 and J is TRBJ1-6; no firm D call. The origin of this receptor is a young woman in good health. Sequenced material: naive CD4+ T cells from blood. CDR3 DNA sequence: TGTGCCAGCGGTGGTTCACCCCTCCACTTT. Protein sequence: CASGGSPLHF.